This TCR beta chain originates from a study of cytomegalovirus exposure and HLA in healthy donors. Broader study findings: The study flagged some 170 TCR beta chains as cytomegalovirus-associated. In an earlier analysis, productive rearrangement rates for most beta V segments clustered near 87% or 30%. Analysis performed later found more than 15,000 TCR beta sequences associated with HLA alleles at 0.05 false discovery rate.

The CDR3 is 10 residues long. The germline V gene has CDR1 GTSNPN and CDR2 SVGIG (reference sequence). V was pared by 7 bases and J by 6 bases, with 3 bases of the junction left unmatched. PCR was performed using 60 Vbeta and 13 Jbeta primers. Assay: immunoSEQ multiplex PCR; the TCRdb copy retains only in-frame clones and omits some. Its table records about 99,000 clones. On this clone: The antigen remains undetermined.

This chain connects TRBV30 to TRBJ2-7; 7 nucleotides align to TRBD2. The sequenced sample consisted of PBMCs. This sequence was found in a man in his forties in good health and CMV-seronegative. CDR3 bases: TGTGCCTTAAGGGAGGGCGAGCAGTACTTC. The encoded protein is CALREGEQYF.